A selection of T cell receptor beta chains follows, all from one sample in a study of blood T cells in healthy people across ages. TCRdb re-derived calls from the 5' RACE reads in MiXCR, one entry per CDR3 protein. The table shows about 680,000 distinct CDR3 sequences, with approximately 49% occurring only once. Sequenced: blood. Every receptor here comes from a woman aged 60-75 years in good health. Both conserved end residues are part of each CDR3. The D gene is left open where the match is weak. A row's size may be missing; if present it is once, few, many or a size class.

>TRBJ2-3|TRBV4-2|NA|TRBD1
CASSPGTGGALDTQYF
TGTGCCAGCAGCCCCGGGACAGGGGGCGCCCTGGATACGCAGTATTTT
>TRBJ1-4|TRBV7-9|few|NA
CASSLFGGDDEKLFF
TGTGCCAGCAGCTTATTTGGGGGCGATGATGAAAAACTGTTTTTT
>TRBJ2-7|TRBV28|NA|TRBD2
CASSLIGAGGGYEQYF
TGTGCCAGCAGTTTAATCGGAGCGGGAGGAGGATACGAGCAGTACTTC
>TRBJ2-7|TRBV28|NA|TRBD2
CASSPLAAAREQYF
TGTGCCAGCAGTCCACTAGCGGCGGCACGGGAGCAGTACTTC
>TRBJ2-1|TRBV5-1|once|NA
CASNRDGSSYNKQFF
TGCGCCAGCAATAGGGACGGGAGCTCCTACAATAAGCAGTTCTTC
>TRBJ2-2|TRBV27|NA|TRBD2
CASSPLTSLANTGELFF
TGTGCCAGCAGTCCCCTGACTAGCCTCGCGAACACCGGGGAGCTGTTTTTT
>TRBJ2-1|TRBV5-4|NA|NA
CASSPTAIASSYNEQFF
TGTGCCAGCAGCCCTACAGCGATAGCGAGCTCCTACAATGAGCAGTTCTTC
>TRBJ2-1|TRBV9|few|TRBD1
CASSIRTGPHNEQFF
TGTGCCAGCAGCATACGGACAGGGCCCCACAATGAGCAGTTCTTC
>TRBJ1-4|TRBV5-1|NA|NA
CASSFSGTTNEKLFF
TGCGCCAGCAGCTTCTCAGGGACCACTAATGAAAAACTGTTTTTT
>TRBJ2-3|TRBV13|NA|TRBD1
CASTRRTGGDTQYF
TGTGCCAGCACTCGTAGAACAGGGGGGGATACGCAGTATTTT
>TRBJ2-5|TRBV4-2|few|TRBD2
CASSQLSGRAVETQYF
TGTGCCAGCAGCCAATTAAGCGGGAGGGCCGTGGAGACCCAGTACTTC
>TRBJ2-1|TRBV4-3|NA|NA
CASSQDRAQGFYNEQFF
TGCGCCAGCAGCCAAGATAGGGCACAGGGATTTTACAATGAGCAGTTCTTC
>TRBJ1-4|TRBV4-3|NA|NA
CASSQTLLAGTNEKLFF
TGCGCCAGCAGCCAAACCCTCTTGGCAGGCACTAATGAAAAACTGTTTTTT
>TRBJ2-1|TRBV5-1|few|NA
CASRSSGNEQFF
TGCGCCAGCAGGAGTAGCGGCAATGAGCAGTTCTTC
>TRBJ2-5|TRBV15|NA|NA
CAASRDRQGTGTQYF
TGTGCCGCCAGCAGAGATCGTCAGGGGACGGGGACCCAGTACTTC
>TRBJ1-4|TRBV7-9|few|TRBD1
CASSRLGQAATNEKLFF
TGTGCCAGCAGCCGCCTGGGACAGGCGGCAACTAATGAAAAACTGTTTTTT
>TRBJ2-5|TRBV20-1|NA|TRBD2
CSATGLAGQLETQYF
TGCAGTGCTACGGGACTAGCTGGACAATTGGAGACCCAGTACTTC
>TRBJ1-2|TRBV25-1|NA|NA
CASRRAGGYTF
TGTGCCAGCAGGAGGGCTGGTGGCTACACCTTC
>TRBJ1-1|TRBV29-1|few|NA
CSVNTGPEAFF
TGCAGCGTGAATACAGGGCCTGAAGCTTTCTTT
>TRBJ2-5|TRBV14|NA|NA
CASSQANTVETQYF
TGTGCCAGCAGCCAAGCCAATACCGTGGAGACCCAGTACTTC
>TRBJ2-7|TRBV6-2/TRBV6-3|NA|TRBD2
CASSYSASGRSYEQYF
TGTGCCAGCAGTTACTCGGCTAGCGGGAGGTCTTACGAGCAGTACTTC
>TRBJ1-5|TRBV4-3|NA|NA
CASSQTGEQPQHF
TGCGCCAGCAGCCAGACGGGAGAACAGCCCCAGCATTTT
>TRBJ2-3|TRBV27|NA|TRBD2
CASSPGLAGNPDTQYF
TGTGCCAGCAGTCCGGGACTAGCGGGAAACCCCGATACGCAGTATTTT
>TRBJ1-4|TRBV18|few|NA
CASSPDSRSGEKLFF
TGTGCCAGCTCACCAGATTCCCGTTCTGGCGAAAAACTGTTTTTT
>TRBJ2-5|TRBV2|once|NA
CASSREIAQETQYF
TGTGCCAGCAGTCGGGAGATAGCTCAAGAGACCCAGTACTTC
>TRBJ1-4|TRBV2|NA|TRBD1
CASAWTGPNEKLFF
TGTGCCAGCGCCTGGACAGGACCGAATGAAAAACTGTTTTTT
>TRBJ1-1|TRBV29-1|NA|NA
CSVSPGDAFF
TGCAGCGTTTCTCCGGGAGACGCTTTCTTT
>TRBJ2-1|TRBV7-2|NA|TRBD2
CASSFREGNVGEQFF
TGTGCCAGCAGCTTTCGGGAGGGTAATGTGGGGGAGCAGTTCTTC
>TRBJ1-2|TRBV12-3/TRBV12-4|NA|NA
CASSVGTTGRGYTF
TGTGCCAGCAGTGTGGGAACCACAGGGAGAGGCTACACCTTC
>TRBJ2-7|TRBV20-1|NA|TRBD2
CSAEIAGTYEQYF
TGCAGTGCTGAAATAGCGGGGACCTACGAGCAGTACTTC
>TRBJ2-1|TRBV28|NA|NA
CASSSERYEQFF
TGTGCCAGCAGTTCCGAGCGTTATGAGCAGTTCTTC
>TRBJ2-5|TRBV7-2|NA|TRBD1
CASSLETGWPAWETQYF
TGTGCCAGCAGCTTAGAGACAGGGTGGCCTGCGTGGGAGACCCAGTACTTC
>TRBJ1-1|TRBV4-2|many|TRBD1
CASSQGGQGAEAFF
TGTGCCAGCAGCCAAGGGGGACAGGGGGCTGAAGCTTTCTTT
>TRBJ2-7|TRBV4-3|NA|TRBD1
CASSQEGQGDYEQYF
TGCGCCAGCAGCCAAGAGGGACAGGGGGACTACGAGCAGTACTTC
>TRBJ2-1|TRBV9|few|NA
CASSDGYNEQFF
TGTGCCAGCAGTGACGGATACAATGAGCAGTTCTTC
>TRBJ1-5|TRBV20-1|NA|NA
CSARDAGTINQPQHF
TGCAGTGCTAGAGACGCCGGGACAATCAATCAGCCCCAGCATTTT
>TRBJ2-7|TRBV21-1|few|NA
CASSKECRVVGQSYEQYF
TGTGCTAGCAGCAAAGAGTGCCGCGTGGTTGGGCAGAGCTACGAGCAGTACTTC
>TRBJ2-5|TRBV20-1|NA|TRBD2
CSANLAGAETQYF
TGCAGTGCTAACCTAGCGGGAGCAGAGACCCAGTACTTC
>TRBJ2-1|TRBV29-1|NA|TRBD2
CSVRRTSGEQFF
TGCAGCGTCCGGAGGACTAGCGGTGAGCAGTTCTTC
>TRBJ2-3|TRBV2|NA|NA
CASTDGVTDTQYF
TGTGCCAGCACCGACGGGGTTACAGATACGCAGTATTTT
>TRBJ2-1|TRBV7-3|NA|NA
CASSLVQDEQFF
TGTGCCAGCAGCTTAGTCCAGGATGAGCAGTTCTTC
>TRBJ2-1|TRBV27|NA|NA
CASDGQGSYNEQFF
TGTGCCTCCGACGGGCAGGGCTCCTACAATGAGCAGTTCTTC
>TRBJ1-1|TRBV18|NA|NA
CASSPRPKNTEAFF
TGTGCCAGCTCACCACGGCCGAAGAACACTGAAGCTTTCTTT
>TRBJ2-7|TRBV6-2/TRBV6-3|few|TRBD2
CASSYGREQSSYEQYF
TGTGCCAGCAGTTACGGGCGGGAGCAGAGCTCCTACGAGCAGTACTTC
>TRBJ2-3|TRBV2|NA|NA
CASSRVYSTDTQYF
TGTGCCAGCAGTAGGGTTTACAGCACAGATACGCAGTATTTT
>TRBJ2-4|TRBV28|few|NA
CASSLRVIGGGAQYF
TGTGCCAGCAGTTTAAGAGTGATTGGGGGCGGGGCCCAGTACTTC
>TRBJ2-3|TRBV5-1|NA|NA
CASSYDFADTQYF
TGCGCCAGCAGCTACGACTTTGCAGATACGCAGTATTTT
>TRBJ2-5|TRBV29-1|few|TRBD2
CSVGAKSSGSGETQYF
TGCAGCGTCGGGGCGAAGTCTAGCGGGAGCGGTGAGACCCAGTACTTC